This TCR beta chain was identified during a study of radiotherapy plus CTLA-4 blockade in lung cancer. Clones were sequenced by immunoSEQ multiplex PCR, and TCRdb holds only the in-frame ones, with some missing. This table holds some 33,000 clones, less than 75% found once. With ipilimumab providing CTLA-4 blockade, focal radiation was administered to patients who had chemo-refractory metastatic non-small-cell lung cancer. CDR1 and CDR2 (germline): MNHEY, SVGAGI. The CDR3 length is 14 residues. Of note for this clone: A read error may account for a junction end that differs from germline.

This receptor was obtained from a human donor with non-small cell lung cancer whose response to radiotherapy plus ipilimumab could not be evaluated. The sequenced sample was peripheral blood, obtained from a patient treated with radiotherapy plus ipilimumab. The rearrangement joins TRBV6-5 to TRBJ1-2, with 9 bases aligning to TRBD1. The CDR3, as DNA: TGCGCCAGCAGTCCCGGGACAGGGACCTATGGCTACACCTTC. Translating it yields CASSPGTGTYGYTF.